This TCR beta chain was sequenced for a study of blood T cells in healthy people across ages. V lost 1 base to trimming and J lost 3 bases, with 13 bases between them. CDR3 length: 16 residues. The germline gives CDR1 SGHDN, CDR2 FVKESK. This clonotype was observed a few times. Primed by a sample-barcoded 5' primer and a J-beta primer mix, a second PCR proceeded for about 6 to 11 cycles. TCRdb independently ran MiXCR on the 5' RACE reads; one entry per CDR3 protein. The sample holds under 700,000 distinct CDR3 sequences; 24% are singletons and the top ten take around 10%. This sample was shared with a second study, whose subject was T cells of mothers and their children.

This sequence was found in a boy aged 5-17 years in good health. This chain joins TRBV14 and TRBJ1-3; D gene uncertain. Sequenced input: blood. This CDR3 is CASSQVIGRFGNTIYF. CDR3 nucleotides: TGTGCCAGCAGCCAAGTGATCGGTCGATTTGGAAACACCATATATTTT.